The 29 T cell receptor beta chains reported below all come from one sample, sequenced in a study of blood T cell repertoires in COVID-19. Measured with immunoSEQ multiplex PCR; TCRdb has only the in-frame clones, and not every one. Among about 400,000 clones listed, around 87% were seen once. Sequencing was performed on peripheral blood. These TCRs come from a human donor in a cohort sampled during active COVID-19.

The chain joins TRBV5-1 to TRBJ2-1, with 12 bases aligning to TRBD2. Germline V gene sequence: CDR1 SGHRS, CDR2 YFSETQ. V was clipped by 4 bases and J by 7 bases; unmatched bases: 12. This CDR3 comprises 17 residues. For the CDR3, the DNA is TGCGCCAGCAGCGAGTCCCCTCTACTAGCGGGGGGTAATGAGCAGTTCTTC. Translating it yields CASSESPLLAGGNEQFF.

This chain connects TRBV2 to TRBJ1-6, with 10 bases fitting TRBD1. Germline values: CDR1 SNHLY, CDR2 FYNNEI. The CDR3 spans 13 residues. The trim removed 6 bases at V and 11 bases at J, leaving 4 bases unmatched. CDR3 protein: CASRTGGATPLHF. CDR3 coding DNA: TGTGCCAGCAGGACAGGGGGCGCGACACCCCTCCACTTT.

The chain links TRBV5-1 to TRBJ2-1; TRBD1 aligns across 9 bases. This CDR3 has 17 residues. Germline V lookup: CDR1 SGHRS, CDR2 YFSETQ. Trimming took 3 bases from V and 7 from J; bases not matched to a gene: 14. The CDR3 loop is CASSSELGQGKGNEQFF. DNA for the CDR3: TGCGCCAGCAGCTCGGAACTGGGACAGGGAAAAGGGAATGAGCAGTTCTTC.

This chain links TRBV3-1 (or the pseudogene TRBV3-2) with TRBJ2-5; the match to TRBD2 covers 14 bases. The CDR3 runs to 16 residues. CDR1 is LGHDT, CDR2 YNNKEL, per germline (reference sequence). Losses at the gene ends were 3 bases for V and 2 bases for J; bases not matched to a gene: 2. The CDR3 here is CASSHRTSGGQETQYF. The CDR3 DNA sequence: TGTGCCAGCAGCCACCGGACTAGCGGGGGGCAAGAGACCCAGTACTTC.

The gene calls are TRBV30 and TRBJ2-1, with 8 positions matching TRBD2. CDR1 and CDR2 from the germline V gene are GTSNPN and SVGIG (reference sequence). The CDR3 extends over 13 amino acids. V was clipped by 3 bases and J by 9 bases; unmatched bases: 7. The CDR3 is CAWSYGRGSEQFF. CDR3 nucleotide sequence: TGTGCCTGGAGCTACGGGAGGGGAAGTGAGCAGTTCTTC.

This sequence joins TRBV11-2 and TRBJ1-1; 7 nucleotides line up with TRBD1. CDR1 is SGHAT, CDR2 FQNNGV, per germline. CDR3 length equals 14 residues. J gave up 3 bases and V 8 bases, and 9 bases lay outside the gene matches. The CDR3 nucleotides are TGTGCCAGCGAAACAGGGGCTTACCACACTGAAGCTTTCTTT. Protein sequence: CASETGAYHTEAFF. The full variable domain, its missing parts supplied by reference TRBV11-2 and TRBJ1-1, is EAGVAQSPRYKIIEKRQSVAFWCNPISGHATLYWYQQILGQGPKLLIQFQNNGVVDDSQLPKDRFSAERLKGVDSTLKIQPAKLEDSAVYLCASETGAYHTEAFFGQGTRLTVV.

The chain uses TRBV27 and TRBJ2-3; D gene unclear. The CDR3 covers 14 residues. The V and J ends lost 3 bases and 0 bases respectively, with 7 bases between them. The germline CDR1 and CDR2 sequences are MNHEY and SMNVEV (reference sequence). In nucleotides, the CDR3 is TGTGCCAGCAGTTTTAGATGGAGCACAGATACGCAGTATTTT. It is translated as CASSFRWSTDTQYF.

V usage is TRBV30 and J usage is TRBJ1-1, with 11 nucleotides matching TRBD1. Germline CDR1 is GTSNPN and CDR2 is SVGIG (reference sequence). There are 14 residues in the CDR3. V lost 4 bases to trimming and J lost 5 bases; unmatched junction nucleotides: 6. CDR3 amino acids: CAWKAGTGGTEAFF. The CDR3 region has the DNA TGTGCCTGGAAAGCCGGGACAGGGGGAACTGAAGCTTTCTTT.

This chain links TRBV30 with TRBJ2-3, with D possibly being TRBD1 (5 bases). CDR3 length: 12 residues. Germline CDR1 is GTSNPN and CDR2 is SVGIG (reference sequence). Trimming stripped 3 bases from V and 6 bases from J, with 10 bases between. The CDR3 region has the DNA TGTGCCTGGAGCGTAAGGGGCGATACGCAGTATTTT. Protein sequence: CAWSVRGDTQYF.

The V gene is TRBV6-5, the J gene TRBJ2-1; D is possibly TRBD1 (6 bases). Trimming stripped 5 bases from V and 7 bases from J, with 9 bases between. Per the germline V gene, CDR1 is MNHEY and CDR2 is SVGAGI. There are 12 residues in the CDR3. Here the CDR3 DNA reads TGTGCCAGCAGTACCACAGGGAATGAGCAGTTCTTC. It encodes CASSTTGNEQFF.

This rearrangement joins TRBV7-8 to TRBJ2-1; possibly TRBD1 for D (6 bases). The CDR3 spans 16 residues. V lost 1 base to trimming and J lost 4 bases, with 14 bases between them. The germline gives CDR1 SGHVS, CDR2 FQNEAQ. The CDR3 spells CASSLVRTVPYNEQFF. In DNA form, the CDR3 reads TGTGCCAGCAGCTTAGTTCGGACAGTGCCGTACAATGAGCAGTTCTTC.

The genes are TRBV28 and TRBJ1-6; D may be TRBD1 (5 bases). The CDR3 is 13 amino acids. CDR1 and CDR2 from the germline V gene are MDHEN and SYDVKM. V was shortened by 11 bases and J by 6 bases, with 14 bases between the two germline ends. CDR3 amino acids: CAEGVTVNSPLHF. In DNA form, the CDR3 reads TGTGCCGAAGGGGTGACGGTTAATTCACCCCTCCACTTT.

The chain has TRBV10-3 and TRBJ2-5; 8 nucleotides line up with TRBD2. The V and J ends lost 11 bases and 1 base, in that order; junction bases with no gene match: 12. This CDR3 is built from 15 residues. Germline V gives CDR1 ENHRY, CDR2 SYGVKD. The chain's CDR3 is CAEKGGGGTQETQYF. DNA for the CDR3: TGTGCCGAAAAGGGCGGCGGGGGGACCCAAGAGACCCAGTACTTC.

The rearrangement joins TRBV2 to TRBJ1-4, with D tentatively TRBD1 (5 bases). The CDR3 runs to 14 residues. Germline V gene data show CDR1 as SNHLY and CDR2 as FYNNEI. V was trimmed by 7 bases and J by 8 bases, leaving 17 bases between them. CDR3 residues: CASTRYPRGEKLFF. Written as DNA, the CDR3 is TGTGCCAGCACTCGGTATCCCCGGGGGGAAAAACTGTTTTTT.

The chain couples TRBV11-1 to TRBJ2-5, with 8 positions matching TRBD2. The CDR3 sequence is 15 residues long. J was trimmed by 2 bases and V by 1 base; bases with no gene match: 3. Looked up from germline, CDR1 is SGHAT and CDR2 is FQDESV (reference sequence). The CDR3 bases are TGTGCCAGCAGCTTAGAACTAGCGGAGCAAGAGACCCAGTACTTC. As protein: CASSLELAEQETQYF.

The V call is TRBV28, the J call TRBJ2-1, with 9 positions matching TRBD2. J lost 3 bases, V lost 6 bases, and 12 bases had no gene match. In germline, CDR1 is MDHEN, CDR2 SYDVKM. The CDR3 spans 17 residues. Here the CDR3 reads CASRGAAREGVYNEQFF. The CDR3 region has the DNA TGTGCCAGCAGGGGTGCGGCGCGGGAGGGGGTCTACAATGAGCAGTTCTTC.

The V call is TRBV11-2, the J call TRBJ2-3, with a weak D call TRBD2 (5 bases). Trimming took off 5 bases at V and 3 bases at J, with 18 bases between the two ends. Per germline, CDR1 SGHAT and CDR2 FQNNGV. CDR3 length: 16 amino acids. The CDR3 bases are TGTGCCAGCAGCCCCCGGACTCAGTTGGGGACAGATACGCAGTATTTT. Amino acid sequence: CASSPRTQLGTDTQYF.

The chain is built from TRBV7-6 and TRBJ1-1; D possibly corresponds to TRBD1 (6 bases). The CDR3 sequence is 16 residues long. CDR1 is SGHVS and CDR2 is FNYEAQ in the germline V gene. V was trimmed by 4 bases and J by 4 bases, leaving 19 bases between them. CDR3 loop: CASSSRPTGLGTEAFF. CDR3 bases: TGTGCCAGCAGCTCACGACCTACAGGGCTGGGCACTGAAGCTTTCTTT.

The J gene is TRBJ2-7, the V gene TRBV2; a weak D match, TRBD2 (5 bases). V was clipped by 7 bases and J by 3 bases, with 13 bases between them. The CDR3 loop spans 13 amino acids. CDR1 is SNHLY and CDR2 is FYNNEI in the germline V gene. CDR3 sequence (DNA): TGTGCCAGCAACGAACGGACTCTCTACGAGCAGTACTTC. Translating gives CASNERTLYEQYF.

The gene calls are TRBV5-1 and TRBJ2-1; TRBD2 might be the D (6 bases). Germline V gene lookup returns CDR1 SGHRS and CDR2 YFSETQ. The germline V and J ends were trimmed by 4 bases and 8 bases, with 16 bases remaining between them. CDR3 length equals 14 residues. The CDR3 sequence: CASSKTRVGYEQFF. CDR3 in DNA: TGCGCCAGCAGCAAGACTAGAGTGGGCTATGAGCAGTTCTTC.

This chain joins TRBV7-2 and TRBJ2-7; tentative D call: TRBD2 (6 bases). V lost 5 bases and J lost 9, with 17 bases in between. Germline values: CDR1 SGHTA, CDR2 FQGNSA. The CDR3 consists of 13 residues. The CDR3 reads CASSPGPGRGQYF. As DNA, the CDR3 is TGTGCCAGCAGCCCCGGACCAGGGCGGGGGCAGTACTTC.

The CDR3 loop reads CASSSKQGRGKNIQYF. CDR3 DNA sequence: TGTGCCAGCAGTTCCAAACAGGGGAGAGGCAAAAACATTCAGTACTTC. The V call is TRBV6-6, the J call TRBJ2-4; 7 bases map to TRBD1. This CDR3 is 16 amino acids long. Trimming removed 4 bases from V and 3 bases from J; junction bases left unmatched: 9. Germline V lookup: CDR1 MNHNY, CDR2 SVGAGI (reference sequence).

The chain joins TRBV13 to TRBJ2-7; a weak D match, TRBD1 (5 bases). V gave up 4 bases and J gave up 0 bases, with 16 bases separating them. Germline CDR1 is PRHDT and CDR2 is FYEKMQ (reference sequence). The CDR3 spans 16 residues. The CDR3 coding sequence is TGTGCCAGCAGCTCCGCCTGGGGCAGGAGCTCCTACGAGCAGTACTTC. As protein: CASSSAWGRSSYEQYF.

The chain joins TRBV5-1 to TRBJ1-1; D is unresolved. The CDR3 totals 15 residues. Germline V gene lookup returns CDR1 SGHRS and CDR2 YFSETQ. V dropped 0 bases and J dropped 3 bases, with 12 bases sitting between them. The CDR3 nucleotides read TGCGCCAGCAGCTTGGACGGGTCCGCGGACACTGAAGCTTTCTTT. This codes for CASSLDGSADTEAFF.

The chain carries TRBV5-1 and TRBJ1-1; D is possibly TRBD1 (6 bases). The ends were cut back, 4 bases at V and 10 bases at J, with 23 bases in the middle. Germline CDR1 SGHRS, CDR2 YFSETQ. The CDR3 is 15 amino acids. This chain's CDR3 is CASSPGQIPRTLAFF. CDR3 nucleotide sequence: TGCGCCAGCAGCCCAGGACAGATCCCGCGCACACTAGCTTTCTTT.

J is TRBJ2-5 and V is TRBV4-1, with 7 positions matching TRBD2. This CDR3 is built from 18 residues. V lost 0 bases, J lost 7 bases, and 17 bases stayed unmatched. Germline CDR1 MGHRA, CDR2 YSYEKL. The CDR3 reads CASSQEGPLWGGEWTQYF. CDR3 bases: TGCGCCAGCAGCCAAGAAGGCCCGCTTTGGGGGGGAGAGTGGACCCAGTACTTC.

This rearrangement joins TRBV19 to TRBJ2-1, with 13 bases identical to TRBD2. In germline, CDR1 is LNHDA, CDR2 SQIVND (reference sequence). The ends lost 7 bases at V and 7 bases at J; junction bases unmatched: 13. This CDR3 contains 17 residues. CDR3 region: CASTRGLAGDPVNEQFF. The CDR3 DNA reads TGTGCCAGTACCCGCGGACTAGCGGGAGACCCGGTAAATGAGCAGTTCTTC. The whole variable domain, remainder taken from reference TRBV19 and TRBJ2-1, is DGGITQSPKYLFRKEGQNVTLSCEQNLNHDAMYWYRQDPGQGLRLIYYSQIVNDFQKGDIAEGYSVSREKKESFPLTVTSAQKNPTAFYLCASTRGLAGDPVNEQFFGPGTRLTVL.

V gene TRBV5-1 combines with J gene TRBJ2-1; 7 positions agree with TRBD2. Germline V gene sequence: CDR1 SGHRS, CDR2 YFSETQ. Losses at the gene ends were 4 bases for V and 9 bases for J; bases not matched to a gene: 13. The CDR3 runs 15 residues. The chain's CDR3 is CASSMGGSGRSEQFF. Written as DNA, the CDR3 is TGCGCCAGCAGCATGGGCGGGAGTGGGAGGAGTGAGCAGTTCTTC.

The rearrangement uses TRBV5-1 and TRBJ2-5, with D uncertain. Trimming shortened V by 0 bases and J by 5 bases, and 8 bases separated the two germline ends. Germline V gene sequence: CDR1 SGHRS, CDR2 YFSETQ. The CDR3 has 13 amino acids. The CDR3 loop is CASSLVLSETQYF. CDR3 DNA sequence: TGCGCCAGCAGCTTGGTTCTTTCGGAGACCCAGTACTTC.